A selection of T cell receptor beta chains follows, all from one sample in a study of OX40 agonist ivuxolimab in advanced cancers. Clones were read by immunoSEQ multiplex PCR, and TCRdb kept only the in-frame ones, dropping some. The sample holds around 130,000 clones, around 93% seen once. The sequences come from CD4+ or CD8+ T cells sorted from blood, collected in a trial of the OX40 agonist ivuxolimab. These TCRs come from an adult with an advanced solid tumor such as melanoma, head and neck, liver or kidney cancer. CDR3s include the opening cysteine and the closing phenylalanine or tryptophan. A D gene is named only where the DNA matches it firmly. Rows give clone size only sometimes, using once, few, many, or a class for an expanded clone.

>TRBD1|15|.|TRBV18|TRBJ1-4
TGTGCCAGCTCGGCCCCGGACAGGGGCGATGAAAAACTGTTTTTT
CASSAPDRGDEKLFF
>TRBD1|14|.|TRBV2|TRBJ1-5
TGTGCCAGCAGTGAACAGGGGGCATTTCAGCCCCAGCATTTT
CASSEQGAFQPQHF
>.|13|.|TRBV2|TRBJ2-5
TGTGCCAGCAGCGGGACCCGTAGGGAGACCCAGTACTTC
CASSGTRRETQYF
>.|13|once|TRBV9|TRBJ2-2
TGTGCCAGCAGCGTAATTAACACCGGGGAGCTGTTTTTT
CASSVINTGELFF
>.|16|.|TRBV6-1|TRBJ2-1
TGTGCCAGCAGTGGGCAGGTGGCGGCCTCCTACAATGAGCAGTTCTTC
CASSGQVAASYNEQFF
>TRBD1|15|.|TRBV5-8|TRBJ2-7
TGTGCCAGCAGCTTGGGACAGGGGGTTCTTAACGAGCAGTACTTC
CASSLGQGVLNEQYF
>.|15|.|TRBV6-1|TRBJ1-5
TGTGCCAGCAGTGAAGCAGGTGGGAGCAATCAGCCCCAGCATTTT
CASSEAGGSNQPQHF
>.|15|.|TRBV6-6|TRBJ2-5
TGTGCCAGCAGTTATGGTGGGCAGCTTCAAGAGACCCAGTACTTC
CASSYGGQLQETQYF
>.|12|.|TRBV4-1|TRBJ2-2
TGCGCCAGCAGATGGAACACCGGGGAGCTGTTTTTT
CASRWNTGELFF
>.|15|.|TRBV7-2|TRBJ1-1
TGTGCCAGCAGCTTAGACGGTAGGGGGTACACTGAAGCTTTCTTT
CASSLDGRGYTEAFF
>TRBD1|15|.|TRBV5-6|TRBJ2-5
TGTGCCAGCAGCATAGGGGGCCTGTCCGGGGAGACCCAGTACTTC
CASSIGGLSGETQYF
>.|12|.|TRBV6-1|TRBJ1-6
TGTGCCAGCTGCCAAGGGATAGGATCCCTCCACTTT
CASCQGIGSLHF
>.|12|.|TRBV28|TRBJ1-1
TGTGCCAGCAGTTTAATTCCGGGAGCAGCTTTCTTT
CASSLIPGAAFF
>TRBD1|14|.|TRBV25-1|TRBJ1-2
TGTGCCAGCAGTGAGACAGGGGGCTTCTCTGGCTACACCTTC
CASSETGGFSGYTF
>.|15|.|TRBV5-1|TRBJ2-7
TGCGCCAGCAGCTTGACGACAGCCTACACCTACGAGCAGTACTTC
CASSLTTAYTYEQYF
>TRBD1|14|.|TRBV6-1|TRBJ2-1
TGTGCCAGCAGTGGACCGGGACAGGGGTATGAGCAGTTCTTC
CASSGPGQGYEQFF
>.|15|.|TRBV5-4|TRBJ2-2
TGTGCCAGCAGCTTTGGACTTCCGAACACCGGGGAGCTGTTTTTT
CASSFGLPNTGELFF
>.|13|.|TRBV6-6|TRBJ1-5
TGTGCCAGCAGTTACCGTAGCAATCAGCCCCAGCATTTT
CASSYRSNQPQHF
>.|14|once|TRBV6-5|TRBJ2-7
TGTGCCAGCAGTTACAGGCGACTCTCCTACGAGCAGTACTTC
CASSYRRLSYEQYF
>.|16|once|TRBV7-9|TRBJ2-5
TGTGCCAGCAGCTTATACCAGGGAGTGGGAACGGAGACCCAGTACTTC
CASSLYQGVGTETQYF
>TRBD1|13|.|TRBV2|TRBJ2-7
TGTGCCAACTCGGGACAGGGGACCTACGAGCAGTACTTC
CANSGQGTYEQYF
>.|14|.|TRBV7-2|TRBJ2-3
TGTGCCAGCAGCTTAGGGGGGACTGGAGATACGCAGTATTTT
CASSLGGTGDTQYF
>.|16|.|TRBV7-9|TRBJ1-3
TGTGCCAGCAGCTTAAGACCAGGATTAGGTGGAAACACCATATATTTT
CASSLRPGLGGNTIYF
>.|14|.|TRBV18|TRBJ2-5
TGTGCCAGCTCACAAGGGGTACGGCAAGAGACCCAGTACTTC
CASSQGVRQETQYF
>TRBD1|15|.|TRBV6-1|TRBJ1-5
TGTGCCAGCAGTGAAAGGACAGGTCGCAATCAGCCCCAGCATTTT
CASSERTGRNQPQHF
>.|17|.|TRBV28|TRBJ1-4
TGTGCCAGCACCCGCGGGTCCCGCGCAGGGGTGTTTGAAAAACTGTTTTTT
CASTRGSRAGVFEKLFF
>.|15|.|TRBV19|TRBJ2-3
TGTGCCAGTAGTCTCGGGGGAGCTAGCACAGATACGCAGTATTTT
CASSLGGASTDTQYF
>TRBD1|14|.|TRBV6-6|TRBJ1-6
TGTGCCAGCAGTTACAGGGGGCTCGATTCACCCCTCCACTTT
CASSYRGLDSPLHF
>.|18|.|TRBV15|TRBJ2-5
TGTGCCACCAGCCGAGGTGATGGTCCCGGCGGCTTCCAAGAGACCCAGTACTTC
CATSRGDGPGGFQETQYF
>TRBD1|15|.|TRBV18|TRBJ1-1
TGTGCCAGCTCACCACCGCGGGGGACAGGGCCTTCAGCTTTCTTT
CASSPPRGTGPSAFF
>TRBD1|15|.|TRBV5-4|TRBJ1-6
TGTGCCAGCAGCTCGCCGGGACAGCTTAATTCACCCCTCCACTTT
CASSSPGQLNSPLHF
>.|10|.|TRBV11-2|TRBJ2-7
TGTGCCAGCAGCCTTAACGAGCAGTACTTC
CASSLNEQYF
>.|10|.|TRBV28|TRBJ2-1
TGTGCCAGCAGTGGGGATGAGCAGTTCTTC
CASSGDEQFF
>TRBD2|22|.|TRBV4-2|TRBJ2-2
TGTGCCAGCAGCCCCCACCCGGGACTAGCGGGGGGGATAACCGCGAACACCGGGGAGCTGTTTTTT
CASSPHPGLAGGITANTGELFF
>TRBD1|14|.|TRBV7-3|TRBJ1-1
TGTGCCAGCAGCTTAGCCAGGGGGCTATCTGAAGCTTTCTTT
CASSLARGLSEAFF
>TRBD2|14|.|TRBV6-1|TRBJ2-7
TGTGCCAGTACTAGCGGGGGAACTTGGTACGAGCAGTACTTC
CASTSGGTWYEQYF
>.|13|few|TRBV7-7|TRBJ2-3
TGTGCCAGCAGCTTAGGAGTCGGAGATACGCAGTATTTT
CASSLGVGDTQYF
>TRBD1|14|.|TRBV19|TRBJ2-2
TGTGCCAGTAAGGACAGGGGAAGGGTCGGGGAGCTGTTTTTT
CASKDRGRVGELFF
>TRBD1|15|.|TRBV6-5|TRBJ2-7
TGTGCCAGCAGTTACCCGACAGGGGACTCCTACGAGCAGTACTTC
CASSYPTGDSYEQYF
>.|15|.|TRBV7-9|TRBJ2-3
TGTGCCAGCAGCTTAGCCGGGCCGTCCACAGATACGCAGTATTTT
CASSLAGPSTDTQYF
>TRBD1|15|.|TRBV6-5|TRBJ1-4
TGTGCCAGCACCGACCTCCGGGACAGGGGTGAAAAACTGTTTTTT
CASTDLRDRGEKLFF
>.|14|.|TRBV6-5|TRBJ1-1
TGTGCCAGCAGTTACCTCCCGGGGAACACTGAAGCTTTCTTT
CASSYLPGNTEAFF